The 5 T cell receptor beta chains below come from one sample, sequenced in a study of cytomegalovirus exposure and HLA in healthy donors. The study ran its PCR with 60 Vbeta and 13 Jbeta primers. Generated by immunoSEQ multiplex PCR, the TCRdb table keeps only in-frame clones and is missing some. The sample has under 60,000 clones, approximately 77% seen once. The sample consisted of PBMCs. The receptors were sampled from a woman aged 40-49 years in good health and CMV-seropositive.

V usage is TRBV11-2 and J usage is TRBJ2-7; tentative D call: TRBD1 (6 bases). The V end lost 1 base, the J end lost 0 bases, and 10 bases lay between the germline ends. Germline lookup yields CDR1 SGHAT and CDR2 FQNNGV. This CDR3 spans 15 amino acids. In nucleotides, the CDR3 is TGTGCCAGCAGCTTAGTGGCAGGGGCCTCCTACGAGCAGTACTTC. This gives the protein CASSLVAGASYEQYF.

The chain is built from TRBV30 and TRBJ1-1; D gene uncertain. In germline, CDR1 is GTSNPN, CDR2 SVGIG (reference sequence). CDR3 size: 14 residues. Between the trimmed V and J ends, which lost 1 base and 6 bases, there was a span of 15 bases. In DNA form, the CDR3 reads TGTGCCTGGAGTGAGAACTTACGGAGGCCTGAAGCTTTCTTT. It yields the protein CAWSENLRRPEAFF.

CDR3 loop: CASRARPNTEAFF. For the CDR3, the DNA is TGTGCCAGCAGGGCTAGACCGAACACTGAAGCTTTCTTT. This chain links TRBV2 with TRBJ1-1, with unresolved D. The CDR3 spans 13 residues. V was clipped by 6 bases and J by 1 base, with 9 bases between them. CDR1 SNHLY and CDR2 FYNNEI come from the germline V gene.

J is TRBJ2-7 and V is TRBV7-8; 7 bases line up with TRBD1. CDR3 length: 13 amino acids. V was pared by 4 bases and J by 6 bases, with 6 bases of the junction left unmatched. Per the germline V gene, CDR1 is SGHVS and CDR2 is FQNEAQ. CDR3 in amino acids: CASSWRQGPEQYF. CDR3 bases: TGTGCCAGCAGCTGGAGACAGGGTCCCGAGCAGTACTTC.

The chain has TRBV5-1 and TRBJ2-1; D may be TRBD2 (6 bases). Germline V gene data show CDR1 as SGHRS and CDR2 as YFSETQ. This CDR3 has 15 amino acids. With 7 bases removed from V and 7 bases from J, the gap between germline ends came to 21 bases. The CDR3 sequence: CASDKGDGGLNEQFF. The CDR3 DNA reads as TGCGCCAGCGACAAAGGAGACGGGGGATTAAATGAGCAGTTCTTC. Filled out from reference TRBV5-1 and TRBJ2-1, the complete variable domain reads KAGVTQTPRYLIKTRGQQVTLSCSPISGHRSVSWYQQTPGQGLQFLFEYFSETQRNKGNFPGRFSGRQFSNSRSEMNVSTLELGDSALYLCASDKGDGGLNEQFFGPGTRLTVL.